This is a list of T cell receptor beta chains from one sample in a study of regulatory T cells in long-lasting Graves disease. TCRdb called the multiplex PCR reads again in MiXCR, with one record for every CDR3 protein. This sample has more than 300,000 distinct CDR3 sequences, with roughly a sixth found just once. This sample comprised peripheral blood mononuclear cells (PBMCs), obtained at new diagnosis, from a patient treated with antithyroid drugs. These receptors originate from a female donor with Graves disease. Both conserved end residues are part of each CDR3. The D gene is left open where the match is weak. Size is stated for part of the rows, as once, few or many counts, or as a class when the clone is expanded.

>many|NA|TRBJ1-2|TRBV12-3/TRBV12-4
CASSHPSEGSGNYGYTF
TGTGCCAGCAGCCACCCCTCGGAGGGATCCGGGAACTATGGCTACACCTTC
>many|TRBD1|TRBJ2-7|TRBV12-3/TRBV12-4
CASSPGQRSTFF
TGTGCCAGCAGTCCGGGACAGAGGTCGACTTTCTTC
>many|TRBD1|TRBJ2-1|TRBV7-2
CASSLGGTGGRGTYNEQFF
TGTGCCAGCAGCTTAGGGGGGACAGGGGGCCGGGGAACCTACAATGAGCAGTTCTTC
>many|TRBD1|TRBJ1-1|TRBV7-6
CASSLKGTEETMNTEAFF
TGTGCCAGCAGCTTAAAGGGGACAGAAGAAACCATGAACACTGAAGCTTTCTTT
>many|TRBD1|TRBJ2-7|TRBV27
CASSLTTGGNYEQYF
TGTGCCAGCAGTTTAACGACAGGGGGTAATTACGAGCAGTACTTC
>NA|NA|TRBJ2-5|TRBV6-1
CASGMGGQETQYF
TGTGCCAGCGGAATGGGCGGCCAAGAGACCCAGTACTTC
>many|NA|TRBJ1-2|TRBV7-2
CASRPNRVGYTF
TGTGCCAGCAGACCTAACAGGGTTGGCTACACCTTC
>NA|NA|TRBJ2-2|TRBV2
CASIVTRSTGELFF
TGTGCCAGCATTGTGACTCGTTCGACCGGGGAGCTGTTTTTT
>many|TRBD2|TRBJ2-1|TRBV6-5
CASSYWTGGVYNEQFF
TGTGCCAGCAGTTACTGGACGGGAGGGGTCTACAATGAGCAGTTCTTC
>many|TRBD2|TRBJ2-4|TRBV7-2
CASSLASGSSNIQYF
TGTGCCAGCAGCTTAGCTAGCGGGAGTTCGAACATTCAGTACTTC
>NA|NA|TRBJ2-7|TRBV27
CASGYGEQYF
TGTGCCAGCGGCTACGGCGAGCAGTACTTC
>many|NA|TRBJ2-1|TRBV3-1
CASRLRTGDPYNEQFF
TGTGCCAGCAGACTACGGACGGGGGACCCCTACAATGAGCAGTTCTTC
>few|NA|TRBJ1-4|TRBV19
CASSIRTANEKLFF
TGTGCCAGTAGTATAAGGACGGCGAATGAAAAACTGTTTTTT
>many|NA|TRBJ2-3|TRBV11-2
CASSLSSTASTDTQYF
TGTGCCAGCAGCTTATCCAGTACGGCTAGCACAGATACGCAGTATTTT
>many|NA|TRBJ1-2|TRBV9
CASSRETNSNYGYTF
TGTGCCAGCAGTAGAGAAACTAATTCTAACTATGGCTACACCTTC
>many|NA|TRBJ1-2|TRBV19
CASTPTRGYYGYTF
TGTGCCAGTACTCCTACCCGGGGGTACTATGGCTACACCTTC